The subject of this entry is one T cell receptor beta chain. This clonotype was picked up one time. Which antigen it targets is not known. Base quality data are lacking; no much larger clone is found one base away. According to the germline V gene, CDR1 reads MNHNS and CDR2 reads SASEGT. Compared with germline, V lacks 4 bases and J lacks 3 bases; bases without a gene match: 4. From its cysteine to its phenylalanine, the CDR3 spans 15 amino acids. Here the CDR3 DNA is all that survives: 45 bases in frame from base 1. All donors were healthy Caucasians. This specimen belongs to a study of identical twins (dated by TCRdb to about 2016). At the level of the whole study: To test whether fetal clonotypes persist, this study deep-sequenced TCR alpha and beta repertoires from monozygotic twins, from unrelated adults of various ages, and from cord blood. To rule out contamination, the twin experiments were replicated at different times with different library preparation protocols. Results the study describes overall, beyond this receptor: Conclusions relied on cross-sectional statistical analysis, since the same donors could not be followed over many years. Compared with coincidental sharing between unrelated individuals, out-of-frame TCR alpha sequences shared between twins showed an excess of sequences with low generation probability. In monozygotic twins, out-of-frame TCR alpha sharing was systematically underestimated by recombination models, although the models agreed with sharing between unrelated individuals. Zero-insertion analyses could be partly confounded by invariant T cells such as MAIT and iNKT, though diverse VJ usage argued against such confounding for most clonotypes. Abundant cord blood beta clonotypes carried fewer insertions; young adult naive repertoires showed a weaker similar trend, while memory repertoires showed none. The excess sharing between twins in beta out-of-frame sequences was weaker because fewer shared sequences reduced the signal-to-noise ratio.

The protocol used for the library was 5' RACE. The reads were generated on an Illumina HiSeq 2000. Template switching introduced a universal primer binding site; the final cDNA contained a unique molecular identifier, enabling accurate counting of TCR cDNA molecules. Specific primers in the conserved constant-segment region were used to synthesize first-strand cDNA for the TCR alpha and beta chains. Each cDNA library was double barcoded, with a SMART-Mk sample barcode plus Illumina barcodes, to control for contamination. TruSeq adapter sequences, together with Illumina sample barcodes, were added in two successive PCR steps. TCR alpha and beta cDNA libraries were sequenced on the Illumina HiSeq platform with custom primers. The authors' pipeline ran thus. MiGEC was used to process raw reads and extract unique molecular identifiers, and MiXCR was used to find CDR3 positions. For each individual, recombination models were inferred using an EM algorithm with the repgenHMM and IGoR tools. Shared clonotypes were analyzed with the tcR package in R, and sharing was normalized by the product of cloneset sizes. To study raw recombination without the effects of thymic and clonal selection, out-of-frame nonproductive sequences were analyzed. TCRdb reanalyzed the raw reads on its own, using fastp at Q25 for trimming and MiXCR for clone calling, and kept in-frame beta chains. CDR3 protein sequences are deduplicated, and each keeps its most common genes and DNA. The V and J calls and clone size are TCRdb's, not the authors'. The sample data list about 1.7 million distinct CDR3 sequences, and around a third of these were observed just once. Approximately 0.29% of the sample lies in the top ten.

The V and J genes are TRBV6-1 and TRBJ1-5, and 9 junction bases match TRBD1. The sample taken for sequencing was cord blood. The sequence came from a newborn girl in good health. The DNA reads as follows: TGTGCCAGCAGTGCGGGGACAGGGAACAATCAGCCCCAGCATTTT. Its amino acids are CASSAGTGNNQPQHF.